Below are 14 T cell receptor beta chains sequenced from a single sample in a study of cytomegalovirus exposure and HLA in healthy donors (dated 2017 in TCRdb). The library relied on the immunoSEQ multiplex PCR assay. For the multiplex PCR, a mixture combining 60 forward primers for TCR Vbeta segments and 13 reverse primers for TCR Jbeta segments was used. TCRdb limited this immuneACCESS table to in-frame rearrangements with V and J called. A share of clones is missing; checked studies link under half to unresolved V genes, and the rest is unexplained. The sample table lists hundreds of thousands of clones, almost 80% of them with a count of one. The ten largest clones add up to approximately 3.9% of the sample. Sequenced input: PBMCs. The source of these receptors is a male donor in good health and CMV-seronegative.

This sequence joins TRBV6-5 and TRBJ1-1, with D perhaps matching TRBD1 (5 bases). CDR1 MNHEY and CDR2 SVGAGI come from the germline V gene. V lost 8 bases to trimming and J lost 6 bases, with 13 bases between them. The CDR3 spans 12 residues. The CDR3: CASESWGAEAFF. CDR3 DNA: TGTGCCAGCGAGAGCTGGGGGGCTGAAGCTTTCTTT.

The CDR3 loop reads CASSPSSGSRYEQFF. The DNA of the CDR3 is TGTGCCAGCAGCCCCTCCAGCGGGAGTCGATATGAGCAGTTCTTC. The chain joins TRBV14 to TRBJ2-1, with 8 bases matching TRBD2. The V and J ends lost 4 bases and 8 bases, in that order; junction bases with no gene match: 10. The CDR3 covers 15 residues. Germline V CDR1 and CDR2: SGHDN, FVKESK.

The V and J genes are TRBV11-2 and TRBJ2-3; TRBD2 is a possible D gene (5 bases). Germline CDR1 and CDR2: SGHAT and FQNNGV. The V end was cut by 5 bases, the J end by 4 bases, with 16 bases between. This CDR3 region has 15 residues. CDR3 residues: CASSPLLGESDTQYF. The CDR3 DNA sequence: TGTGCCAGCAGCCCACTATTGGGAGAGTCAGATACGCAGTATTTT. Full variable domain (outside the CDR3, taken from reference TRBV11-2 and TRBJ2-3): EAGVAQSPRYKIIEKRQSVAFWCNPISGHATLYWYQQILGQGPKLLIQFQNNGVVDDSQLPKDRFSAERLKGVDSTLKIQPAKLEDSAVYLCASSPLLGESDTQYFGPGTRLTVL.

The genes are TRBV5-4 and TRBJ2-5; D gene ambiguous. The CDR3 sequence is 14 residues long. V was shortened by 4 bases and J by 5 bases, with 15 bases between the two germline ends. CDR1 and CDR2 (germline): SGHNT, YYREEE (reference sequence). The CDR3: CASSQSSEIETQYF. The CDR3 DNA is TGTGCCAGCAGCCAATCCTCGGAGATTGAGACCCAGTACTTC.

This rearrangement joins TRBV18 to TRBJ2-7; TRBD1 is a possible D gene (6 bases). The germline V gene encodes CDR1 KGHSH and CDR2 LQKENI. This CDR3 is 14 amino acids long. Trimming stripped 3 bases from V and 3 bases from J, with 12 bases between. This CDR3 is CASSPTGTFYEQYF. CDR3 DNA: TGTGCCAGCTCACCGACCGGGACATTCTACGAGCAGTACTTC.

The CDR3 DNA reads TGTGCCAGCAGCTTAAACCCCACAGCTGGAAACACCATATATTTT. This codes for CASSLNPTAGNTIYF. The chain has TRBV7-2 and TRBJ1-3; D unresolved. V was shortened by 2 bases and J by 2 bases, with 10 bases between the two germline ends. The CDR3 contains 15 residues. Germline V gives CDR1 SGHTA, CDR2 FQGNSA. The entire variable domain, with the rest obtained from reference TRBV7-2 and TRBJ1-3, is as follows: GAGVSQSPSNKVTEKGKDVELRCDPISGHTALYWYRQSLGQGLEFLIYFQGNSAPDKSGLPSDRFSAERTGGSVSTLTIQRTQQEDSAVYLCASSLNPTAGNTIYFGEGSWLTVV.

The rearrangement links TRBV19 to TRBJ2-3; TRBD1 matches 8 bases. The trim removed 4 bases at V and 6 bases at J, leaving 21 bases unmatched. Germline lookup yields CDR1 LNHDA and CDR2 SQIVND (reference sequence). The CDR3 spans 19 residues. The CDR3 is CASSTHTSGTGVWGDTQYF. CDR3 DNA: TGTGCCAGTAGTACCCACACCTCAGGGACAGGCGTTTGGGGGGATACGCAGTATTTT.

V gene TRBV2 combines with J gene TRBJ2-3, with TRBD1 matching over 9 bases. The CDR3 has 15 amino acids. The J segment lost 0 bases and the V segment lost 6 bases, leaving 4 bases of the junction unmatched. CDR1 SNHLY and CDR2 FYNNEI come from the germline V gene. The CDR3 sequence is CASRGQGVSTDTQYF. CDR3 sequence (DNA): TGTGCCAGCAGGGGACAGGGAGTCAGCACAGATACGCAGTATTTT.

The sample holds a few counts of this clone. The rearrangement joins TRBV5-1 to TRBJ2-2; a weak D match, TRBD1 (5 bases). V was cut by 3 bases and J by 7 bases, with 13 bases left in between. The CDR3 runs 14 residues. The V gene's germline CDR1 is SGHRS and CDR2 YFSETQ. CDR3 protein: CASSSPSRVGELFF. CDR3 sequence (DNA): TGCGCCAGCAGCTCCCCCTCCAGGGTCGGGGAGCTGTTTTTT.

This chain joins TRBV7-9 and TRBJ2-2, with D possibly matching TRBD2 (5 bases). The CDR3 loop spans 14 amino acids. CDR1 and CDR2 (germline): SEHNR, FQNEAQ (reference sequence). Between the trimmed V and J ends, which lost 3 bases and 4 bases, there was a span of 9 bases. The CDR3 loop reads CASSFRAATGELFF. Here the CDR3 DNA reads TGTGCCAGCAGCTTCCGAGCGGCCACCGGGGAGCTGTTTTTT.

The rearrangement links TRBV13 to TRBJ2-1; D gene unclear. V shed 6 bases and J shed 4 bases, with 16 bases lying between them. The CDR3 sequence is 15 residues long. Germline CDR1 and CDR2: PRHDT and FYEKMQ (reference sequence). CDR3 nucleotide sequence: TGTGCCAGCAGTCTTCCCGAGCCCTCTTACAATGAGCAGTTCTTC. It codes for CASSLPEPSYNEQFF.

As DNA, the CDR3 is TGTGCCAGCAGCTTCGGGACAGACAATGAGCAGTTCTTC. This codes for CASSFGTDNEQFF. This chain uses TRBV5-6 with TRBJ2-1; TRBD1 aligns across 7 bases. The ends lost 2 bases at V and 5 bases at J; junction bases unmatched: 1. Per germline, CDR1 SGHDT and CDR2 YYEEEE. This CDR3 is built from 13 residues. Full variable domain (rest looked up from reference TRBV5-6 and TRBJ2-1): DAGVTQSPTHLIKTRGQQVTLRCSPKSGHDTVSWYQQALGQGPQFIFQYYEEEERQRGNFPDRFSGHQFPNYSSELNVNALLLGDSALYLCASSFGTDNEQFFGPGTRLTVL.

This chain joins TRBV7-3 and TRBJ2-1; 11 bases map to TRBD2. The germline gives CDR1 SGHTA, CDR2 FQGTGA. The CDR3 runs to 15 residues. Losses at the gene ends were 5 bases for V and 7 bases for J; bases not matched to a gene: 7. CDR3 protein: CASSPLRTSGNEQFF. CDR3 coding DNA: TGTGCCAGCAGCCCCCTTAGGACTAGCGGGAATGAGCAGTTCTTC.

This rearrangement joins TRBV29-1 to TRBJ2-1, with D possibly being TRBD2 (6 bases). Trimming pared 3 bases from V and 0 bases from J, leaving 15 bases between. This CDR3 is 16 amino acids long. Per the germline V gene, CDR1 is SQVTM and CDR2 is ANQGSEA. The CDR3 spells CSVEAGRRSSYNEQFF. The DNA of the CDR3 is TGCAGCGTTGAGGCGGGGCGTAGAAGCTCCTACAATGAGCAGTTCTTC.